This T cell receptor beta chain derives from a study of radiotherapy plus CTLA-4 blockade in lung cancer. Patients in the study, people with chemo-refractory metastatic non-small-cell lung cancer, received focal radiation plus ipilimumab CTLA-4 blockade. The CDR3 spans 15 residues. V shed 5 bases and J 3 bases; nucleotides not matched to a gene: 4. Germline-derived CDR1 and CDR2 are SGHTA and FQGTGA. Produced via immunoSEQ multiplex PCR; TCRdb's table is partial and in-frame only. The data show 42,000 or so clones, roughly 79% seen once. The TCR originated in a human donor with non-small cell lung cancer that progressed on radiotherapy plus ipilimumab. V gene TRBV7-3 combines with J gene TRBJ2-2, with 9 bases that match TRBD2. The sample consisted of peripheral blood, taken from a patient treated with radiotherapy plus ipilimumab. The CDR3 region is CASSEAGGYTGELFF. Written as DNA, the CDR3 is TGTGCCAGCAGCGAAGCGGGGGGATACACCGGGGAGCTGTTTTTT.